These 18 T cell receptor beta chains were sequenced from one sample in a study of Graves' ophthalmopathy and Graves' hyperthyroidism. Researchers took RNA transcripts and amplified TCR beta CDR3 regions from them. Second-round multiplex PCR came after a first-round RT-PCR that employed HTBI primers. TCRdb redid the calling of the multiplex PCR reads with MiXCR, one entry per CDR3 protein. The sample contains 350,000 to 450,000 distinct CDR3 sequences, around a fifth of which appear only once. The sequenced sample consisted of peripheral blood. Receptors were obtained from a woman under 30 with stable Graves' hyperthyroidism.

The table lists this clonotype with many counts. J is TRBJ1-1 and V is TRBV5-1; 7 bases line up with TRBD1. The trim removed 0 bases at V and 1 base at J, leaving 9 bases unmatched. Germline lookup yields CDR1 SGHRS and CDR2 YFSETQ. The CDR3 is made up of 17 amino acids. The CDR3 region is CASSLEGAPRRNTEAFF. The CDR3 nucleotides read TGCGCCAGCAGCTTGGAGGGGGCCCCCAGAAGGAACACTGAAGCTTTCTTT.

This clonotype was seen many times. V is TRBV11-1 and J is TRBJ1-1; D gene unclear. Between the trimmed V and J ends, which lost 5 bases and 8 bases, there was a span of 12 bases. The CDR3 is 12 amino acids. CDR1 is SGHAT, CDR2 FQDESV, per germline (reference sequence). The CDR3 DNA is TGTGCCAGCAGCCCCCAGATAGGCGAAGCTTTCTTT. This codes for CASSPQIGEAFF.

This clonotype was found a few times. The V call is TRBV30, the J call TRBJ1-2, with a possible D match to TRBD1 (5 bases). This CDR3 spans 16 amino acids. V lost 1 base and J 2 bases, leaving 17 bases between the germline ends. Germline CDR1 reads GTSNPN; CDR2 reads SVGIG (reference sequence). The CDR3 nucleotides are TGTGCCTGGAGTGGGCAGGGAGCCCGAGGGAACTATGGCTACACCTTC. Amino acids: CAWSGQGARGNYGYTF.

In its sample, this clonotype was seen many times. CDR3 coding DNA: TGCAGTGCTAAAAGGGGGTTCGAGCAGTACTTC. It translates to CSAKRGFEQYF. The chain couples TRBV20-1 to TRBJ2-7, with D tentatively TRBD1 (6 bases). Germline-derived CDR1 and CDR2 are DFQATT and SNEGSKA (reference sequence). Between the trimmed V and J ends, which lost 4 bases and 6 bases, there was a span of 10 bases. This CDR3 comprises 11 residues.

The chain employs TRBV7-2 and TRBJ2-7; D remains ambiguous. The germline V gene encodes CDR1 SGHTA and CDR2 FQGNSA. V shed 1 base and J shed 0 bases, with 10 bases lying between them. The CDR3 sequence is 15 residues long. As DNA, the CDR3 is TGTGCCAGCAGCTTAGGCAGCCAGAGCTCCTACGAGCAGTACTTC. It translates to CASSLGSQSSYEQYF.

This clonotype was detected ten times or more. The chain is built from TRBV20-1 and TRBJ2-5; 7 bases fit TRBD2. The CDR3 is 15 amino acids. Per the germline V gene, CDR1 is DFQATT and CDR2 is SNEGSKA (reference sequence). Germline trimming cut 3 bases from V and 2 bases from J; bases unmatched to any gene: 9. The CDR3 sequence is CSARRRAGVQETQYF. DNA for the CDR3: TGCAGTGCTAGGAGGCGGGCGGGAGTTCAAGAGACCCAGTACTTC.

This clonotype was observed many times. V and J are TRBV25-1 and TRBJ1-6, with D possibly being TRBD1 (5 bases). With 1 base removed from V and 5 bases from J, the gap between germline ends came to 12 bases. This CDR3 is built from 16 residues. Germline values: CDR1 MGHDK, CDR2 SYGVNS. The CDR3 spells CASSEFRQSDNSPLHF. DNA for the CDR3: TGTGCCAGCAGTGAATTTAGACAGTCCGATAATTCACCCCTCCACTTT.

Regarding this clonotype: A read error may account for a junction end that differs from germline. The rearrangement uses TRBV12-3 or TRBV12-4 and TRBJ2-2; 8 positions agree with TRBD1. The CDR3 contains 16 residues. The CDR3 DNA sequence: TGTGCCAGCAGTTCCGGACAGGGTGAGGGCACCGGGGAGCTGTGTTTT. It specifies CASSSGQGEGTGELCF.

This clonotype was seen a few times. CDR3 amino acids: CASRSDSYEQYF. The CDR3 DNA reads TGTGCCAGCAGGTCAGACTCCTACGAGCAGTACTTC. This chain joins TRBV2 and TRBJ2-7; D is unresolved. The ends were cut back, 6 bases at V and 0 bases at J, with 6 bases in the middle. This CDR3 is 12 amino acids long. Germline CDR1 and CDR2: SNHLY and FYNNEI.

The chain is built from TRBV28 and TRBJ2-7; a possible D gene is TRBD1 (6 bases). Germline V gene data show CDR1 as MDHEN and CDR2 as SYDVKM. CDR3 length: 14 amino acids. V lost 2 bases and J lost 9, with 17 bases in between. CDR3 nucleotides: TGTGCCAGCAGTTTACTACAGGGAGAGGTTCGGCAGTACTTC. This encodes CASSLLQGEVRQYF.

This chain joins TRBV20-1 and TRBJ2-7, with TRBD1 matching 10 bases. After removal of 8 bases from V and 0 bases from J, the junction contained 7 bases not matched to a gene. The germline CDR1 and CDR2 sequences are DFQATT and SNEGSKA (reference sequence). CDR3 length: 14 amino acids. CDR3 in amino acids: CSSPGTGASYEQYF. The CDR3 DNA reads TGCAGTTCACCAGGGACAGGGGCCTCCTACGAGCAGTACTTC.

This clonotype was counted ten times or more. The rearrangement uses TRBV6-5 and TRBJ1-2, with D unresolved. The germline V gene has CDR1 MNHEY and CDR2 SVGAGI. The CDR3 is made up of 12 amino acids. V gave up 2 bases and J gave up 7 bases, with 8 bases separating them. DNA for the CDR3: TGTGCCAGCAGTTACGGAGTAGGTGGCTACACCTTC. It encodes CASSYGVGGYTF.

This clonotype was found many times. The chain employs TRBV10-3 and TRBJ1-5; D gene uncertain. CDR1 ENHRY and CDR2 SYGVKD come from the germline V gene. V was cut by 7 bases and J by 2 bases, with 12 bases left in between. This CDR3 comprises 14 residues. The CDR3 nucleotides read TGTGCCATCACCGACCAGGAGGGCAATCAGCCCCAGCATTTT. It yields the protein CAITDQEGNQPQHF.

This clonotype was seen repeatedly, ten times or more. This chain uses TRBV24-1 with TRBJ2-2; the match to TRBD2 covers 11 bases. Losses at the gene ends were 4 bases for V and 4 bases for J; bases not matched to a gene: 7. The CDR3 runs to 17 residues. Germline loops: CDR1 KGHDR, CDR2 SFDVKD. CDR3 amino acids: CATSEVAGGPTTGELFF. The DNA of the CDR3 is TGTGCCACCAGTGAAGTAGCGGGAGGGCCGACCACCGGGGAGCTGTTTTTT.

In its sample, this clonotype was seen a few times. This chain links TRBV6-1 with TRBJ1-3; possible D gene TRBD1, 5 bases. V was clipped by 5 bases and J by 0 bases, with 11 bases between them. This CDR3 spans 15 amino acids. CDR1 and CDR2 (germline): MNHNS, SASEGT. Here the CDR3 DNA reads TGTGCCAGCAGTCCCGGGGGGGGCTCTGGAAACACCATATATTTT. It specifies CASSPGGGSGNTIYF.

J is TRBJ2-2 and V is TRBV11-1; possible D gene TRBD2, 6 bases. This CDR3 region has 17 residues. V dropped 2 bases and J dropped 2 bases, with 15 bases sitting between them. Per germline, CDR1 SGHAT and CDR2 FQDESV (reference sequence). This CDR3 reads CASSLNGRSLNTGELFF. The CDR3 DNA is TGTGCCAGCAGCTTAAACGGGAGATCCCTCAACACCGGGGAGCTGTTTTTT.

The chain is built from TRBV5-1 and TRBJ2-7, with 7 positions matching TRBD1. The CDR3 is 14 residues long. The germline CDR1 and CDR2 sequences are SGHRS and YFSETQ. Trimming cost V 5 bases and J 0 bases; bases outside gene matches: 5. The DNA of the CDR3 is TGCGCCAGCAGAACGACAGGGTACTCCTACGAGCAGTACTTC. Translated, it gives CASRTTGYSYEQYF.

The chain carries TRBV5-1 and TRBJ1-3; D call uncertain. Per germline, CDR1 SGHRS and CDR2 YFSETQ. The V and J ends lost 0 bases and 4 bases respectively, with 5 bases between them. The CDR3 covers 13 residues. In nucleotides, the CDR3 is TGCGCCAGCAGCTTGGCTGCGGGAAACACCATATATTTT. It encodes CASSLAAGNTIYF.